The T cell receptor (beta chain) described here comes from a study of shared clonotypes between healthy human individuals. From germline, CDR1 is SGDLS and CDR2 YYNGEE. J gave up 4 bases and V 4 bases, and 4 bases lay outside the gene matches. The CDR3 sequence is 14 residues long. TCRdb's copy holds only in-frame clones and misses some; the assay was immunoSEQ multiplex PCR. The sample contains around 430,000 clones, roughly 80% of which appear only once. This clone was counted a few times. The sample has other DNA sequences that encode this CDR3 too. This chain joins TRBV9 and TRBJ2-7, with TRBD2 matching 11 bases. Input material: PBMCs. This TCR derives from a middle-aged woman in good health. Some clones in this sample may be carry-over from other donors' samples. The CDR3 DNA is TGTGCCAGCAGCCGTACTAGCGGGAGTTACGAGCAGTACTTC. Its translation is CASSRTSGSYEQYF.